This entry lists 21 T cell receptor beta chains sequenced from one sample in a study of PD-1 blockade in classical Hodgkin lymphoma. Brentuximab vedotin exposure varied, and every patient relapsed after autologous stem cell transplantation. Some clones are missing from TCRdb's copy, which holds only in-frame ones; the method was immunoSEQ multiplex PCR. This sample carries over 10,000 clones, more than 75% of them seen once, and the ten largest clones take around a third. The material sequenced was peripheral blood mononuclear cells (PBMCs), taken at baseline. The receptors were sampled from a human donor with classical Hodgkin lymphoma.

The V call is TRBV27, the J call TRBJ1-1; D gene ambiguous. Germline CDR1 MNHEY, CDR2 SMNVEV (reference sequence). V lost 4 bases, J lost 4 bases, and 4 bases lay in between. This CDR3 has 11 amino acids. The CDR3 nucleotides are TGTGCCAGCAGTTCTGCCACTGAAGCTTTCTTT. Its translation is CASSSATEAFF.

V and J are TRBV6-1 and TRBJ1-5, with TRBD1 as a possible D gene (5 bases). The germline V gene has CDR1 MNHNS and CDR2 SASEGT. Trimming removed 6 bases at V and 0 bases at J, with 9 bases between. This CDR3 has 14 residues. Written as DNA, the CDR3 is TGTGCCAGCAGGGGGGGATATAGCAATCAGCCCCAGCATTTT. It codes for CASRGGYSNQPQHF.

CDR3 coding DNA: TGTGCCAGCAGGTTGATGGGGAATGGAGAGACCCAGTACTTC. It encodes CASRLMGNGETQYF. V is TRBV5-4 and J is TRBJ2-5; D remains unclear. This CDR3 region has 14 residues. V was pared by 5 bases and J by 4 bases, with 15 bases between. CDR1 and CDR2 (germline): SGHNT, YYREEE (reference sequence).

The genes are TRBV10-1 and TRBJ2-7; 9 positions agree with TRBD2. The germline CDR1 and CDR2 sequences are WNHNN and SYGVQD (reference sequence). The CDR3 is 13 amino acids. The ends lost 3 bases at V and 5 bases at J; junction bases unmatched: 2. The DNA for the CDR3 is TGCGCCAGCAGTGACGGCGGGGGGGACGAGCAGTACTTC. Translated: CASSDGGGDEQYF.

The rearrangement joins TRBV7-3 to TRBJ2-1; 7 nucleotides align to TRBD2. V shed 0 bases and J 5 bases; nucleotides not matched to a gene: 4. This CDR3 contains 15 residues. CDR1 is SGHTA and CDR2 is FQGTGA in the germline V gene. CDR3 in amino acids: CASSLTPGRDNEQFF. CDR3 DNA: TGTGCCAGCAGCTTAACGCCTGGGAGGGACAATGAGCAGTTCTTC.

This chain joins TRBV11-2 and TRBJ2-1, with 7 bases matching TRBD2. This CDR3 contains 15 residues. Germline CDR1 and CDR2: SGHAT and FQNNGV. J was trimmed by 4 bases and V by 1 base; bases with no gene match: 4. The CDR3 nucleotides read TGTGCCAGCAGCTTAGTTGGCGGGAGTTACAATGAGCAGTTCTTC. Translated: CASSLVGGSYNEQFF.

V is TRBV27 and J is TRBJ1-1; maybe TRBD1 (5 bases). The CDR3 covers 11 residues. V dropped 7 bases and J dropped 7 bases, with 10 bases sitting between them. CDR1 is MNHEY and CDR2 is SMNVEV in the germline V gene (reference sequence). The CDR3 DNA reads as TGTGCCAGCAAAACAGGACTTGAAGCTTTCTTT. This codes for CASKTGLEAFF.

The rearrangement uses TRBV19 and TRBJ1-2, with 10 bases that match TRBD1. CDR3 size: 15 residues. Germline CDR1 reads LNHDA; CDR2 reads SQIVND (reference sequence). V dropped 1 base and J dropped 4; count of bases not matched to a gene: 3. CDR3 residues: CASSIGQGASYGYTF. In nucleotides, the CDR3 is TGTGCCAGTAGTATAGGACAGGGGGCGAGCTATGGCTACACCTTC.

This rearrangement joins TRBV14 to TRBJ1-1; 7 nucleotides line up with TRBD1. Germline lookup yields CDR1 SGHDN and CDR2 FVKESK. The J segment lost 4 bases and the V segment lost 1 base, leaving 6 bases of the junction unmatched. The CDR3 is 15 residues long. CDR3 loop: CASSQVTGAATEAFF. CDR3 sequence (DNA): TGTGCCAGCAGCCAAGTTACAGGGGCGGCCACTGAAGCTTTCTTT. Complete variable domain (other parts from reference TRBV14 and TRBJ1-1): EAGVTQFPSHSVIEKGQTVTLRCDPISGHDNLYWYRRVMGKEIKFLLHFVKESKQDESGMPNNRFLAERTGGTYSTLKVQPAELEDSGVYFCASSQVTGAATEAFFGQGTRLTVV.

Concerning this clone itself: At one end the junction does not follow the germline gene, possibly because of a read error. This chain connects TRBV6-6 to TRBJ2-7; weak D call: TRBD1 (6 bases). The CDR3 is 14 residues long. Germline V CDR1 and CDR2: MNHNY, SVGAGI (reference sequence). The CDR3 nucleotides read TGTGCCAGCAGTCAAAACAGGGCATCCTACGGGCAGTACTTC. Amino acids: CASSQNRASYGQYF.

The V call is TRBV7-9, the J call TRBJ2-2; no definite D call. This CDR3 comprises 12 residues. V gave up 4 bases and J gave up 1 base, with 1 base separating them. Germline V CDR1 and CDR2: SEHNR, FQNEAQ (reference sequence). As DNA, the CDR3 is TGTGCCAGCAGCTGGAACACCGGGGAGCTGTTTTTT. It codes for CASSWNTGELFF.

V usage is TRBV5-1 and J usage is TRBJ2-7; 8 bases match TRBD2. The CDR3 is made up of 15 amino acids. The V gene's germline CDR1 is SGHRS and CDR2 YFSETQ. V was clipped by 3 bases and J by 5 bases; unmatched bases: 10. For the CDR3, the DNA is TGCGCCAGCAGCTCGACCTGGACTAGCCGCGACGAGCAGTACTTC. Its protein product is CASSSTWTSRDEQYF.

V is TRBV19 and J is TRBJ1-5, with 10 bases identical to TRBD1. Germline-derived CDR1 and CDR2 are LNHDA and SQIVND (reference sequence). This CDR3 is built from 16 residues. J was trimmed by 0 bases and V by 7 bases; bases with no gene match: 6. The CDR3 loop reads CASTRQGASSNQPQHF. The CDR3 nucleotides are TGTGCCAGTACAAGACAGGGGGCATCTAGCAATCAGCCCCAGCATTTT.

The J gene is TRBJ2-7, the V gene TRBV27, with 11 bases aligning to TRBD1. The CDR3 has 14 residues. Germline V lookup: CDR1 MNHEY, CDR2 SMNVEV (reference sequence). J gave up 4 bases and V 3 bases, and 2 bases lay outside the gene matches. The CDR3 DNA reads TGTGCCAGCAGTTTGGACAGGGGGCCGTACGAGCAGTACTTC. Protein product: CASSLDRGPYEQYF.

The CDR3 is CASSMTSGVGNEQFF. DNA for the CDR3: TGTGCCAGCAGCATGACTAGCGGGGTCGGGAATGAGCAGTTCTTC. The gene calls are TRBV6-6 and TRBJ2-1, with 11 bases aligning to TRBD2. The J segment lost 7 bases and the V segment lost 6 bases, leaving 8 bases of the junction unmatched. CDR1 and CDR2 (germline): MNHNY, SVGAGI (reference sequence). This CDR3 region has 15 residues.

The V call is TRBV6-4, the J call TRBJ2-6; D ambiguous. The CDR3 is 15 amino acids. The germline V gene has CDR1 MRHNA and CDR2 SNTAGT. V lost 0 bases to trimming and J lost 3 bases, with 6 bases between them. CDR3 sequence reads: CASSDSSVGANVLTF. The CDR3 region has the DNA TGTGCCAGCAGTGACTCGAGTGTTGGGGCCAACGTCCTGACTTTC.

This clone was counted once. V usage is TRBV25-1 and J usage is TRBJ2-1; no definite D call. This CDR3 is built from 15 residues. Between the trimmed V and J ends, which lost 2 bases and 7 bases, there was a span of 15 bases. The germline CDR1 and CDR2 sequences are MGHDK and SYGVNS. The CDR3 DNA reads TGTGCCAGCAGTGAAAGCATCGGGCAGATGAATGAGCAGTTCTTC. Protein sequence: CASSESIGQMNEQFF.

CDR3 sequence: CASSPKTGNTIYF. CDR3 bases: TGTGCCAGCTCCCCGAAGACCGGAAACACCATATATTTT. The V and J genes are TRBV18 and TRBJ1-3, with no clear D. Germline V gene data show CDR1 as KGHSH and CDR2 as LQKENI. The CDR3 length is 13 residues. V was cut by 6 bases and J by 4 bases, with 10 bases left in between.

The chain uses TRBV6-4 and TRBJ2-2; D is possibly TRBD2 (6 bases). V dropped 5 bases and J dropped 3 bases, with 16 bases sitting between them. Per germline, CDR1 MRHNA and CDR2 SNTAGT. The CDR3 is made up of 16 amino acids. CDR3 sequence reads: CASSYGPEGHTGELFF. Here the CDR3 DNA reads TGTGCCAGCAGTTACGGGCCGGAGGGTCACACCGGGGAGCTGTTTTTT.

The genes are TRBV28 and TRBJ2-7; no reliable D call. V lost 6 bases, J lost 4 bases, and 16 bases lay in between. This CDR3 is 14 amino acids long. CDR1 and CDR2 (germline): MDHEN, SYDVKM. This CDR3 is CASSLQPLGYEQYF. In DNA, the CDR3 is TGTGCCAGCAGCTTACAGCCCTTGGGGTACGAGCAGTACTTC.

The chain couples TRBV6-5 to TRBJ1-1; D not certain. Trimming cost V 3 bases and J 5 bases, with 10 bases left between them. CDR1 is MNHEY, CDR2 SVGAGI, per germline. The CDR3 is 13 amino acids. The CDR3 bases are TGTGCCAGCAGTTATCCGACTGGGACTGAAGCTTTCTTT. Amino acids: CASSYPTGTEAFF.